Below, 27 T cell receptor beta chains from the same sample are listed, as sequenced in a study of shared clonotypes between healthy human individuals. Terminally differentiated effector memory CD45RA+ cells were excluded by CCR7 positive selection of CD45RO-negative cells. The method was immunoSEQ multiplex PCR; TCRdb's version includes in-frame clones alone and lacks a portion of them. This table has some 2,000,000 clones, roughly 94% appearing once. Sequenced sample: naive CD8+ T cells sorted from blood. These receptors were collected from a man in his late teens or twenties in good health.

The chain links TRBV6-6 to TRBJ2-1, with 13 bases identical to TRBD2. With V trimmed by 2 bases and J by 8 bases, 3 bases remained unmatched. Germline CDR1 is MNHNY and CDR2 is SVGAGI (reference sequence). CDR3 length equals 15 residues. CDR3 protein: CASSYGTSGIDEQFF. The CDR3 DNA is TGTGCCAGCAGTTACGGGACTAGCGGGATCGATGAGCAGTTCTTC.

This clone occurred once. CDR3 in amino acids: CASSSPIGRPSSYEQYF. The CDR3 DNA sequence: TGTGCCAGCAGCTCCCCCATAGGCAGGCCCAGCTCCTACGAGCAGTACTTC. J is TRBJ2-7 and V is TRBV5-6; D gene unclear. Germline V CDR1 and CDR2: SGHDT, YYEEEE. Trimming removed 3 bases from V and 0 bases from J, with 19 bases in between. The CDR3 runs to 17 residues.

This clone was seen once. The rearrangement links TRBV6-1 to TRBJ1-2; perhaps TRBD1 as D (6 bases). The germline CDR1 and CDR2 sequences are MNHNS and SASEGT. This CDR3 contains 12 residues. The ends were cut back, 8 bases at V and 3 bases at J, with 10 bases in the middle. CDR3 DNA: TGTGCCAGCGCGGGACAAGACTATGGCTACACCTTC. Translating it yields CASAGQDYGYTF.

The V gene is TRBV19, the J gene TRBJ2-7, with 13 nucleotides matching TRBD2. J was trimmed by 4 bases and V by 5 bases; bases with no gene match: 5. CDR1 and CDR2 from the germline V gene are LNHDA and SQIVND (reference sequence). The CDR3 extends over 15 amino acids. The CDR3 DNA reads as TGTGCCAGTAGTGACCGACTAGCGGGAGGATACGAGCAGTACTTC. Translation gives CASSDRLAGGYEQYF.

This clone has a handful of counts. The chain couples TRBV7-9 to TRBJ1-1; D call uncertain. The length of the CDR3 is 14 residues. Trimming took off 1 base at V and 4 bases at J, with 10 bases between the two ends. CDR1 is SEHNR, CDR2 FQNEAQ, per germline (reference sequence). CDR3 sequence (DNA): TGTGCCAGCAGCTTAGTGTTAGGAAGCACTGAAGCTTTCTTT. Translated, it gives CASSLVLGSTEAFF.

CDR3 DNA sequence: TGTGCCAGCAGCCAAGATCTAGAGAGCTCCTACGAGCAGTACTTC. It specifies CASSQDLESSYEQYF. The chain recombines TRBV14 with TRBJ2-7; D gene unclear. The germline V and J ends were trimmed by 0 bases and 0 bases, with 9 bases remaining between them. The CDR3 is 15 amino acids. The germline V gene encodes CDR1 SGHDN and CDR2 FVKESK.

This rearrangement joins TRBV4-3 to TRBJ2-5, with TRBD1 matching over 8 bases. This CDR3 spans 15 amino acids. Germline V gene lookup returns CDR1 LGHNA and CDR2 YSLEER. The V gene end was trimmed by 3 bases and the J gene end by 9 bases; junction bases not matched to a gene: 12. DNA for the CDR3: TGCGCCAGCAGCCACGATACAGGGGGAGCGGGTTCCCAGTACTTC. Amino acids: CASSHDTGGAGSQYF.

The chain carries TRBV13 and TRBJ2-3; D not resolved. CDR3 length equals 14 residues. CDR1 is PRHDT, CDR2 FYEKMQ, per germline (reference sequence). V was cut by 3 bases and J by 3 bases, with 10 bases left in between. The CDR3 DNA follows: TGTGCCAGCAGCTTTACCGAGAGAACAGATACGCAGTATTTT. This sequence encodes CASSFTERTDTQYF.

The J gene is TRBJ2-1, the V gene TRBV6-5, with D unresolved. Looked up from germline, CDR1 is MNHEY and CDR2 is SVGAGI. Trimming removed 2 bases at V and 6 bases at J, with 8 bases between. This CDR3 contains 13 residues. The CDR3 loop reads CASSYHLSNEQFF. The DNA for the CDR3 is TGTGCCAGCAGTTACCATCTAAGCAATGAGCAGTTCTTC.

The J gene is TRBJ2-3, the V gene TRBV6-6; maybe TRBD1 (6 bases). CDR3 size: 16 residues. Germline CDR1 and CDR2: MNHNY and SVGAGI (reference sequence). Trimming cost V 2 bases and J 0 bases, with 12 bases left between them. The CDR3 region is CASSYEGTLSTDTQYF. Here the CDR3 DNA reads TGTGCCAGCAGTTACGAGGGGACACTGAGCACAGATACGCAGTATTTT.

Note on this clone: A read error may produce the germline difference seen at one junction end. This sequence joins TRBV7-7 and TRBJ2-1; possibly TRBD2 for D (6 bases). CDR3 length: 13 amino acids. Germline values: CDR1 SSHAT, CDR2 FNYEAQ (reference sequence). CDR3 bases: TGTGCTAGCAGCTTAGCGGACGGTAATGAGCAGTTCTTC. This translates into CASSLADGNEQFF.

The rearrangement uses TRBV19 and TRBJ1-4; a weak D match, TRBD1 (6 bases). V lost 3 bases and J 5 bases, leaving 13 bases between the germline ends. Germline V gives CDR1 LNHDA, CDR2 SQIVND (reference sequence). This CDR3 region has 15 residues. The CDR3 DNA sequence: TGTGCCAGTAGTATTTTCGGGGGCGGGAATGAAAAACTGTTTTTT. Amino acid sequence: CASSIFGGGNEKLFF.

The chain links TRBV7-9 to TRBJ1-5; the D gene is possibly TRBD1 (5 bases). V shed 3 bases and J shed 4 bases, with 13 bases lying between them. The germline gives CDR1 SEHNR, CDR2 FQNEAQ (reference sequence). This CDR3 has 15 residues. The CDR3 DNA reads TGTGCCAGCAGCTTTAGGGGCGAAAAAAATCAGCCCCAGCATTTT. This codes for CASSFRGEKNQPQHF.

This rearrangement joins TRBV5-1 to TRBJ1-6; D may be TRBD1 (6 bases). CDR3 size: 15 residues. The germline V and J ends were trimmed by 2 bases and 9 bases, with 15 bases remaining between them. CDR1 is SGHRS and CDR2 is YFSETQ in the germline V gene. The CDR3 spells CASSLQGVGGSPLHF. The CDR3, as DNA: TGCGCCAGCAGCTTACAGGGCGTGGGGGGTTCACCCCTCCACTTT. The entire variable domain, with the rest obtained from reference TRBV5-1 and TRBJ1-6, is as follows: KAGVTQTPRYLIKTRGQQVTLSCSPISGHRSVSWYQQTPGQGLQFLFEYFSETQRNKGNFPGRFSGRQFSNSRSEMNVSTLELGDSALYLCASSLQGVGGSPLHFGNGTRLTVT.

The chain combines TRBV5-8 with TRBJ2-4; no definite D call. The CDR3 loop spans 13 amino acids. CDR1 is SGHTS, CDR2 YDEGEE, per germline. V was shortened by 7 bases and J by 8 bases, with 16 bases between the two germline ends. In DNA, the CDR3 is TGTGCCAGCCGCGCCTCACCTGGGGACATTCAGTACTTC. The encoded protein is CASRASPGDIQYF.

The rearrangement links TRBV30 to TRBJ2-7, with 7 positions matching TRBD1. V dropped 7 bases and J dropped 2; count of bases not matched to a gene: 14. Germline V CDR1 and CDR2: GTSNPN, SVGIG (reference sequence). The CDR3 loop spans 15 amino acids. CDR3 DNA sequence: TGTGCCTCGCTTTCTCCCGGGACAGCCGCCTACGAGCAGTACTTC. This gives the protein CASLSPGTAAYEQYF.

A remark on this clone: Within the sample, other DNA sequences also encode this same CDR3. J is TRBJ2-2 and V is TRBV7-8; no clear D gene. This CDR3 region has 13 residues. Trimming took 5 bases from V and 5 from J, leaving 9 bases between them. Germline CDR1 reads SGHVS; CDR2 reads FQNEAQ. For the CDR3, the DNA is TGTGCCAGCAGCCCTCGGACGACCGGGGAGCTGTTTTTT. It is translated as CASSPRTTGELFF.

CDR3 amino acids: CASSLGPGQGADEQYF. The CDR3 region has the DNA TGTGCCAGCAGCTTAGGCCCAGGACAGGGGGCGGACGAGCAGTACTTC. The chain has TRBV11-3 and TRBJ2-7, with TRBD1 identical over 11 bases. This CDR3 contains 16 residues. Trimming removed 1 base from V and 5 bases from J; junction bases left unmatched: 7. CDR1 is SGHNT, CDR2 YENEEA, per germline.

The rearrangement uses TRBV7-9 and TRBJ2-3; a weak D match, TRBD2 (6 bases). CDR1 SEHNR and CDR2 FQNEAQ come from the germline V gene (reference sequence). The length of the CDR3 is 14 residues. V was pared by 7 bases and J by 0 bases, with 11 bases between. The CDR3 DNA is TGTGCCAGCATGCCCGGGGGTAGCACAGATACGCAGTATTTT. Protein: CASMPGGSTDTQYF.

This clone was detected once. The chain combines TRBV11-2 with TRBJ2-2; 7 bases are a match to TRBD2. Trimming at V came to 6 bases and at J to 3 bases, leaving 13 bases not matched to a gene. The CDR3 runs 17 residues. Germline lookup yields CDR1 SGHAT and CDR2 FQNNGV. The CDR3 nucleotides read TGTGCCAGCAGACCGAAGCGGGGCGCAGAGGACACCGGGGAGCTGTTTTTT. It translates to CASRPKRGAEDTGELFF.

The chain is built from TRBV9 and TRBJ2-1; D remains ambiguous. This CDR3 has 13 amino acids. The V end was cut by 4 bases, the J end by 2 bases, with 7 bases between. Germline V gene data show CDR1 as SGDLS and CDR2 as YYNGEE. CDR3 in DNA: TGTGCCAGCAGCCCCCGGGCCTACAATGAGCAGTTCTTC. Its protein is CASSPRAYNEQFF.

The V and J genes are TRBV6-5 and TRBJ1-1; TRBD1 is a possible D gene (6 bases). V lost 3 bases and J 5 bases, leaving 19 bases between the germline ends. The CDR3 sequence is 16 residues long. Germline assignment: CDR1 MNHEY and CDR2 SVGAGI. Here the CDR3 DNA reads TGTGCCAGCAGTTATTCTGCAGGGGAAAGAGTAACTGAAGCTTTCTTT. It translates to CASSYSAGERVTEAFF.

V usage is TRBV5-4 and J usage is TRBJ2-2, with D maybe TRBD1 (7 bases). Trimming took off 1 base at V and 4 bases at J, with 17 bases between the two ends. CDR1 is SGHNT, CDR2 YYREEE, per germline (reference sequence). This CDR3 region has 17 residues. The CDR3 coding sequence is TGTGCCAGCAGCTTGATATCTGACAGGGAGGTCACCGGGGAGCTGTTTTTT. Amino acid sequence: CASSLISDREVTGELFF. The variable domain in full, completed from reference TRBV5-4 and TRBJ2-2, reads ETGVTQSPTHLIKTRGQQVTLRCSSQSGHNTVSWYQQALGQGPQFIFQYYREEENGRGNFPPRFSGLQFPNYSSELNVNALELDDSALYLCASSLISDREVTGELFFGEGSRLTVL.

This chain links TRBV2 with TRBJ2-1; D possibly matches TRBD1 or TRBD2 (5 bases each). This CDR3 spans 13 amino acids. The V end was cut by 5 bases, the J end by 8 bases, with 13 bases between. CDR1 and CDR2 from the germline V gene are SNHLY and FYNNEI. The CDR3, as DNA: TGTGCCAGCAGTCCGGGACCCCCTTATGAGCAGTTCTTC. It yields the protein CASSPGPPYEQFF.

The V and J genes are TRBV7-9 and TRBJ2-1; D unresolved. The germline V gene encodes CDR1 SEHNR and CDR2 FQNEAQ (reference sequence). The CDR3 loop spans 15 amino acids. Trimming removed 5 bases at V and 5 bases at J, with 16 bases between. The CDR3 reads CASSIDPPRNNEQFF. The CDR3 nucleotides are TGTGCCAGCAGCATAGACCCCCCGAGAAACAATGAGCAGTTCTTC.

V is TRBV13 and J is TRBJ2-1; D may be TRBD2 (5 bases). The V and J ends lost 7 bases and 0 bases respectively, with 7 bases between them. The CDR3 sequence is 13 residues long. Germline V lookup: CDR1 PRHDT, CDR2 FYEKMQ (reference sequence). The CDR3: CASTRDSYNEQFF. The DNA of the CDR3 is TGTGCCAGCACCCGGGACTCCTACAATGAGCAGTTCTTC.

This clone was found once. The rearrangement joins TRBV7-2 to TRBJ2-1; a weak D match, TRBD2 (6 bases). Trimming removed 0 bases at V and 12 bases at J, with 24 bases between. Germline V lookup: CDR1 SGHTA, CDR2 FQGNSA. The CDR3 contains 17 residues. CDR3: CASSLAPLAGRNVGQFF. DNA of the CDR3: TGTGCCAGCAGCTTAGCGCCTTTGGCGGGACGTAACGTTGGGCAGTTCTTC.